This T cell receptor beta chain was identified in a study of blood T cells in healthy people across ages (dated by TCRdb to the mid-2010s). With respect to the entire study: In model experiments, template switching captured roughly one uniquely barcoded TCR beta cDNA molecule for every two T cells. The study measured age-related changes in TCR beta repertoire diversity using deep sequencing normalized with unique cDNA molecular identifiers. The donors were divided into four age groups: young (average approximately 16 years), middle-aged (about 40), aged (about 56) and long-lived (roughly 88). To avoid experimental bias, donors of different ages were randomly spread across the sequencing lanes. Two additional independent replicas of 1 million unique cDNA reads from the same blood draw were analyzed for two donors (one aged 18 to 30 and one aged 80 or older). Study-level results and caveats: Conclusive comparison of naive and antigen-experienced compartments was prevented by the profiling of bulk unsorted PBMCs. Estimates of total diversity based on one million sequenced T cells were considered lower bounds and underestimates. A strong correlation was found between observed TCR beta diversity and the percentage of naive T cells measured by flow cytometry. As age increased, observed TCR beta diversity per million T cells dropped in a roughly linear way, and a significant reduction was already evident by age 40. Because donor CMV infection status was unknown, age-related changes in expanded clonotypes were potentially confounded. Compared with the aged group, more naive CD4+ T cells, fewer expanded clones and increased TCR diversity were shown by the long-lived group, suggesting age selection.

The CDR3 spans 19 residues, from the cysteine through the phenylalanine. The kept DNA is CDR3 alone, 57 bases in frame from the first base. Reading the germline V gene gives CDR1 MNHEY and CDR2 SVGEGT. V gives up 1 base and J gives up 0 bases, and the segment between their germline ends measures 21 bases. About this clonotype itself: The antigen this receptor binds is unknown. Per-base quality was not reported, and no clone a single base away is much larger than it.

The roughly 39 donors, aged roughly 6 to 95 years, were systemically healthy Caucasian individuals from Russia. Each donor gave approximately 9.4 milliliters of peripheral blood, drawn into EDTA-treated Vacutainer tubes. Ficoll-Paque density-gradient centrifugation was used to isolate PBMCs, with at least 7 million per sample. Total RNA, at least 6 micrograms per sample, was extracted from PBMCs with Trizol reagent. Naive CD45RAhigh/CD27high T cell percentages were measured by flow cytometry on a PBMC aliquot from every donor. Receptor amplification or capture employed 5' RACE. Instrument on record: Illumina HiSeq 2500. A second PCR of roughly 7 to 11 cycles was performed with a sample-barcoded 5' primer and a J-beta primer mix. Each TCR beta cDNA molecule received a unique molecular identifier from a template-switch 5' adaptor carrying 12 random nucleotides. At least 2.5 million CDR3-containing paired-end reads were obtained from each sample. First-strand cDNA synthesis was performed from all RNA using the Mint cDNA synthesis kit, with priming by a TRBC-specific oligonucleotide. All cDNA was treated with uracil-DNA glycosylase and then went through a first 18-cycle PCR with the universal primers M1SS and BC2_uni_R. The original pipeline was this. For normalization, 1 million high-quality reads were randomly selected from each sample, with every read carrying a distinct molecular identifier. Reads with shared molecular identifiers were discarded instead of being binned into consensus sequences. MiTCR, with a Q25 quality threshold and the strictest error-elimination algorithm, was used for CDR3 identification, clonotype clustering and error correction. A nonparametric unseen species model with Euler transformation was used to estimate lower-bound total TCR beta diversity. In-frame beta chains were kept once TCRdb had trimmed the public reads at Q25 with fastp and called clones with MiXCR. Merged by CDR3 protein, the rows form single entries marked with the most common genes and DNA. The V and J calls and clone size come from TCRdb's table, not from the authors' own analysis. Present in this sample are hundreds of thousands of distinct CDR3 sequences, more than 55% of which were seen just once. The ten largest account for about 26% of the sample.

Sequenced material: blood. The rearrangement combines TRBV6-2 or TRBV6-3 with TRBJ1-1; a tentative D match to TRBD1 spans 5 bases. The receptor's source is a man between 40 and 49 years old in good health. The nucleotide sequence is TGTGCCAGCAGTTACTTGAGGGGTCGGACACCCCTTCTGAACACTGAAGCTTTCTTT. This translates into CASSYLRGRTPLLNTEAFF.